The clone carrying this TCR beta chain was found a few times. This entry belongs to a study of blood T cell repertoires in COVID-19. The assay was immunoSEQ multiplex PCR, and TCRdb's table has in-frame clones only and misses some. The sample lists fewer than 250,000 clones, about four fifths seen once, with approximately 6.9% in the top ten. The source is a man aged 55 to 69 with acute or convalescent COVID-19. The sequencing input was peripheral blood.

The CDR3 spells CASSPTFRGRTEAFF. As DNA, the CDR3 is TGTGCCAGCAGCCCAACGTTCAGGGGGCGTACTGAAGCTTTCTTT. The rearrangement links TRBV3-1 (or the pseudogene TRBV3-2) to TRBJ1-1; the match to TRBD1 covers 8 bases. This CDR3 is 15 amino acids long. Germline V CDR1 and CDR2: LGHDT, YNNKEL (reference sequence). After removal of 4 bases from V and 5 bases from J, the junction contained 9 bases not matched to a gene.